The 16 T cell receptor beta chains reported below all come from one sample, sequenced in a study of blood T cell repertoires in COVID-19. Sequencing was performed with immunoSEQ multiplex PCR; in TCRdb, only in-frame clones are kept and a portion is missing. The table has some 180,000 clones, nearly 80% seen once. The sequencing sample was made of PBMCs or T cells enriched from blood (not recorded which). Receptors were obtained from a man in his sixties who had been exposed to COVID-19.

The chain couples TRBV11-2 to TRBJ1-2, with 8 nucleotides matching TRBD1. V shed 5 bases, J shed 5 bases, and the junction held 4 bases outside the gene matches. CDR3 length: 13 amino acids. Germline V gives CDR1 SGHAT, CDR2 FQNNGV. CDR3 amino acids: CASSQDRAYGYTF. The CDR3 nucleotides are TGTGCCAGCAGCCAGGACAGGGCATATGGCTACACCTTC. Based on the CDR3 plus reference TRBV11-2 and TRBJ1-2, the full variable domain is EAGVAQSPRYKIIEKRQSVAFWCNPISGHATLYWYQQILGQGPKLLIQFQNNGVVDDSQLPKDRFSAERLKGVDSTLKIQPAKLEDSAVYLCASSQDRAYGYTFGSGTRLTVV.

There are a few counts of this clone. DNA for the CDR3: TGTGCCAGCAGTTTTTTTGGGCAGGGGGCTCCTCTTAGCGGAGATATTCAAGAGACCCAGTACTTC. Translated: CASSFFGQGAPLSGDIQETQYF. The genes are TRBV28 and TRBJ2-5; 8 nucleotides align to TRBD1. Germline V lookup: CDR1 MDHEN, CDR2 SYDVKM. V lost 3 bases to trimming and J lost 2 bases; unmatched junction nucleotides: 26. The CDR3 loop spans 22 amino acids.

This clone was recorded many times. The rearrangement joins TRBV13 to TRBJ1-1, with D possibly being TRBD1 (5 bases). The germline CDR1 and CDR2 sequences are PRHDT and FYEKMQ (reference sequence). The germline V and J ends were trimmed by 7 bases and 3 bases, with 15 bases remaining between them. The CDR3 is 14 residues long. Here the CDR3 reads CASNGAGRDTEAFF. CDR3 DNA: TGTGCCAGCAACGGGGCGGGGAGGGACACTGAAGCTTTCTTT.

The chain links TRBV24-1 to TRBJ1-6, with TRBD1 as a possible D gene (6 bases). The CDR3 loop spans 19 amino acids. Germline-derived CDR1 and CDR2 are KGHDR and SFDVKD. V dropped 6 bases and J dropped 0 bases, with 20 bases sitting between them. CDR3 in amino acids: CATSKRPPQGPSYNSPLHF. Written as DNA, the CDR3 is TGTGCCACCAGTAAAAGACCCCCGCAGGGGCCCTCCTATAATTCACCCCTCCACTTT.

The V call is TRBV19, the J call TRBJ2-1, with TRBD1 matching 8 bases. This CDR3 comprises 15 residues. Losses at the gene ends were 4 bases for V and 4 bases for J; bases not matched to a gene: 6. Germline loops: CDR1 LNHDA, CDR2 SQIVND (reference sequence). This CDR3 is CASSNPGTGYNEQFF. CDR3 nucleotide sequence: TGTGCCAGTAGTAATCCCGGGACAGGATACAATGAGCAGTTCTTC.

This clone was detected only once. The chain carries TRBV28 and TRBJ2-3; tentatively, D is TRBD2 (6 bases). Trimming pared 8 bases from V and 3 bases from J, leaving 18 bases between. The CDR3 runs to 15 residues. CDR1 MDHEN and CDR2 SYDVKM come from the germline V gene. The CDR3 here is CASWGAGSLTDTQYF. CDR3 nucleotides: TGTGCCAGCTGGGGAGCGGGCTCACTGACAGATACGCAGTATTTT.

The gene calls are TRBV11-2 and TRBJ1-5, with D possibly TRBD1 on 6 matching bases. The CDR3 has 14 residues. V was trimmed by 1 base and J by 2 bases, leaving 6 bases between them. CDR1 SGHAT and CDR2 FQNNGV come from the germline V gene. CDR3 in DNA: TGTGCCAGCAGCTTAGCAGGGGGCAATCAGCCCCAGCATTTT. Protein sequence: CASSLAGGNQPQHF.

The rearrangement links TRBV5-1 to TRBJ1-5; 7 bases fit TRBD1. The CDR3 runs 16 residues. CDR1 and CDR2 (germline): SGHRS, YFSETQ. V lost 0 bases to trimming and J lost 6 bases; unmatched junction nucleotides: 9. Written as DNA, the CDR3 is TGCGCCAGCAGCTTGGGGGACAGAGAAACTGGTCAGCCCCAGCATTTT. This gives the protein CASSLGDRETGQPQHF.

The chain employs TRBV5-6 and TRBJ1-2, with 7 bases lining up with TRBD1. The CDR3 covers 13 residues. CDR1 and CDR2 (germline): SGHDT, YYEEEE. J was trimmed by 8 bases and V by 0 bases; bases with no gene match: 4. For the CDR3, the DNA is TGTGCCAGCAGCTTGGCAGGGGGTGGAGGCTACACCTTC. Its protein product is CASSLAGGGGYTF.

The V and J genes are TRBV5-6 and TRBJ1-1, with 7 nucleotides matching TRBD1. The CDR3 is 16 amino acids. Germline CDR1 and CDR2: SGHDT and YYEEEE. The J segment lost 0 bases and the V segment lost 4 bases, leaving 9 bases of the junction unmatched. The CDR3 DNA reads TGTGCCAGCAGCCGGGGACAGAAAATTATGAACACTGAAGCTTTCTTT. Its protein is CASSRGQKIMNTEAFF.

A single count supports this clone. The chain is built from TRBV5-1 and TRBJ2-1; 11 nucleotides align to TRBD2. Germline trimming cut 4 bases from V and 3 bases from J; bases unmatched to any gene: 3. Germline V gene data show CDR1 as SGHRS and CDR2 as YFSETQ. This CDR3 has 15 residues. The CDR3 loop is CASSPLAGGYNEQFF. For the CDR3, the DNA is TGCGCCAGCAGCCCCCTAGCGGGAGGCTACAATGAGCAGTTCTTC.

The V call is TRBV29-1, the J call TRBJ2-7; D gene ambiguous. Germline CDR1 SQVTM, CDR2 ANQGSEA. The V end was cut by 0 bases, the J end by 3 bases, with 9 bases between. This CDR3 contains 13 residues. The CDR3 nucleotides are TGCAGCGTTGAAGATGGGCCTCTCTACGAGCAGTACTTC. This gives the protein CSVEDGPLYEQYF.

This sequence joins TRBV18 and TRBJ1-1; unclear D gene. V lost 4 bases and J 10 bases, leaving 10 bases between the germline ends. Germline loops: CDR1 KGHSH, CDR2 LQKENI. The CDR3 totals 11 residues. In DNA form, the CDR3 reads TGTGCCAGCTCACGGGCGGGTGGAGCTTTCTTT. Protein product: CASSRAGGAFF.

The chain links TRBV2 to TRBJ2-5, with unresolved D. This CDR3 has 13 residues. V was trimmed by 4 bases and J by 3 bases, leaving 9 bases between them. The germline V gene has CDR1 SNHLY and CDR2 FYNNEI. The CDR3 nucleotides read TGTGCCAGCAGTGGATGGTCAGAAGAGACCCAGTACTTC. Translating it yields CASSGWSEETQYF.

This clone was seen once. The chain is built from TRBV28 and TRBJ1-2, with 7 bases aligning to TRBD1. The CDR3 length is 15 residues. V shed 3 bases, J shed 7 bases, and the junction held 11 bases outside the gene matches. Germline V gene data show CDR1 as MDHEN and CDR2 as SYDVKM. CDR3 loop: CASSLSPRQGPGYTF. As DNA, the CDR3 is TGTGCCAGCAGTTTGAGCCCAAGACAGGGCCCTGGCTACACCTTC.

The CDR3 DNA reads as TGTGCCAGCAGCTTAGTTGGGGGGTCGGAGACCCAGTACTTC. It encodes CASSLVGGSETQYF. The gene calls are TRBV7-2 and TRBJ2-5; D is possibly TRBD2 (6 bases). V was pared by 1 base and J by 5 bases, with 11 bases between. The CDR3 spans 14 residues. Germline CDR1 reads SGHTA; CDR2 reads FQGNSA.